A single sample gave rise to the 7 T cell receptor beta chains below, sequenced in a study of blood T cell repertoires in COVID-19. The protocol was immunoSEQ multiplex PCR, while the TCRdb copy is restricted to in-frame clones and leaves out a portion. The sample contains about 130,000 clones, 60% to 80% of which appear only once. Source material: peripheral blood. The receptors derive from a man aged 60 to 75 who had recovered from COVID-19.

This clone appeared a few times. The rearrangement links TRBV7-2 to TRBJ1-6; D not resolved. This CDR3 spans 14 amino acids. V lost 6 bases, J lost 7 bases, and 13 bases lay in between. Germline CDR1 reads SGHTA; CDR2 reads FQGNSA. The CDR3 nucleotides read TGTGCCAGCAGACAGTTTCCAAGCAATTCACCCCTCCACTTT. Translating it yields CASRQFPSNSPLHF.

V gene TRBV3-1 (or the pseudogene TRBV3-2) combines with J gene TRBJ2-5; 11 bases agree with TRBD2. This CDR3 has 14 amino acids. Germline V CDR1 and CDR2: LGHDT, YNNKEL (reference sequence). The ends lost 2 bases at V and 4 bases at J; junction bases unmatched: 0. The chain's CDR3 is CASSQLAGGETQYF. CDR3 bases: TGTGCCAGCAGCCAACTAGCGGGGGGAGAGACCCAGTACTTC.

This clone was seen only a few times. The rearrangement links TRBV28 to TRBJ2-2; 10 nucleotides align to TRBD2. CDR3 length: 15 amino acids. With 6 bases clipped from V and 2 bases from J, the junction kept 3 bases outside the gene matches. Germline V gives CDR1 MDHEN, CDR2 SYDVKM. The CDR3 DNA reads TGTGCCAGCAGGGTAGCGGGGGGCAACACCGGGGAGCTGTTTTTT. Amino acids: CASRVAGGNTGELFF.

This clone was counted at least ten times. J is TRBJ2-5 and V is TRBV4-1, with D perhaps TRBD1 (5 bases). The CDR3 has 14 residues. Trimming took off 1 base at V and 5 bases at J, with 11 bases between the two ends. Per the germline V gene, CDR1 is MGHRA and CDR2 is YSYEKL. CDR3 loop: CASSQGPSGETQYF. The CDR3 nucleotides read TGCGCCAGCAGCCAAGGGCCCTCAGGGGAGACCCAGTACTTC.

V is TRBV2 and J is TRBJ2-2; TRBD1 matches at 7 bases. The ends lost 7 bases at V and 0 bases at J; junction bases unmatched: 11. CDR1 is SNHLY, CDR2 FYNNEI, per germline. The CDR3 is 17 residues long. This CDR3 is CASTWRTGTANTGELFF. The CDR3 coding sequence is TGTGCCAGCACCTGGCGTACCGGGACAGCGAACACCGGGGAGCTGTTTTTT.

This clone appeared a few times. This chain's CDR3 is CASSLERGEQYF. The CDR3 coding sequence is TGTGCCAGCAGCCTAGAGAGGGGGGAGCAGTACTTC. The chain links TRBV7-9 to TRBJ2-7; TRBD1 might be the D (6 bases). V gave up 5 bases and J gave up 7 bases, with 12 bases separating them. The CDR3 runs 12 residues. Germline-derived CDR1 and CDR2 are SEHNR and FQNEAQ (reference sequence). The full variable domain, with the rest looked up from reference TRBV7-9 and TRBJ2-7, is DTGVSQNPRHKITKRGQNVTFRCDPISEHNRLYWYRQTLGQGPEFLTYFQNEAQLEKSRLLSDRFSAERPKGSFSTLEIQRTEQGDSAMYLCASSLERGEQYFGPGTRLTVT.

V is TRBV28 and J is TRBJ2-7, with D possibly matching TRBD1 (6 bases). V was cut by 3 bases and J by 9 bases, with 12 bases left in between. CDR1 MDHEN and CDR2 SYDVKM come from the germline V gene. The CDR3 loop spans 12 amino acids. CDR3 nucleotide sequence: TGTGCCAGCAGTTTCTTACAGGGAATGCAGTACTTC. Protein sequence: CASSFLQGMQYF.